This T cell receptor (beta chain) was captured in a study of blood T cell repertoires in COVID-19. About the research overall: COVID-19 samples collected from the United States, Italy and Spain covered acute and convalescent phases. T cells, B-cell-depleted T cells, or PBMCs supplied cDNA or gDNA.

As originally analysed: Amplification of reference gene primers provided the estimated nucleated cell counts. The assay was immunoSEQ multiplex PCR, and TCRdb's table has in-frame clones only and misses some. For V, J and clone size, that table is used; D and trimming come from the DNA. The sample has fewer than 300,000 clones, about 87% seen once. Deletions cut 8 bases from V and 4 bases from J, with 20 bases between. Germline assignment: CDR1 SGHTA and CDR2 FQGNSA. This CDR3 spans 15 amino acids. The genes are TRBV7-2 and TRBJ2-5; TRBD1 might be the D (7 bases). This TCR was recovered from a man aged 55 to 70 who had recovered from COVID-19. Sequences were obtained from peripheral blood. The CDR3 loop reads CASGGQGGQRETQYF. The CDR3 region has the DNA TGTGCCAGCGGAGGTCAGGGGGGACAGCGAGAGACCCAGTACTTC.